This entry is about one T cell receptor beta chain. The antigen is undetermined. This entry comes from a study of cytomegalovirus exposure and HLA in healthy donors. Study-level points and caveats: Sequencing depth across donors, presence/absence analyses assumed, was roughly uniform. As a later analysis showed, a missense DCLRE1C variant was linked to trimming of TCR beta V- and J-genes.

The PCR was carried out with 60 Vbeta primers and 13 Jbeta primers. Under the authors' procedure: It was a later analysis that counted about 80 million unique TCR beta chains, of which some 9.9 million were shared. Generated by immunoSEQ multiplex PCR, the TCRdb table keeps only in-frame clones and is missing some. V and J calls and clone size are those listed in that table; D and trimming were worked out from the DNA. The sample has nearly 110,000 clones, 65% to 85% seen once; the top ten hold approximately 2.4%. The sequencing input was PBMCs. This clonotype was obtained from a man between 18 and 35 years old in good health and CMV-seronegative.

The CDR3 reads CASSLSGTGSSEQYF. The CDR3 DNA reads as TGTGCCAGCAGCTTGAGCGGGACAGGGTCTAGCGAGCAGTACTTC. The rearrangement uses TRBV5-8 and TRBJ2-7, with TRBD1 matching 9 bases. The CDR3 runs to 15 residues. Germline CDR1 reads SGHTS; CDR2 reads YDEGEE. The J segment lost 6 bases and the V segment lost 1 base, leaving 8 bases of the junction unmatched.